This TCR beta chain was retrieved from a study of blood T cell repertoires in COVID-19. Repertoires were generated with immunoSEQ multiplex PCR, while TCRdb's copy carries only in-frame clones and drops some. In the table there are some 530,000 clones, 80% to 90% of which are singletons. CDR1 SGHRS and CDR2 YFSETQ come from the germline V gene. The CDR3 loop spans 13 amino acids. Trimming removed 7 bases from V and 5 bases from J; junction bases left unmatched: 5. The chain couples TRBV5-1 to TRBJ1-2, with 10 bases that match TRBD1. The receptor was derived from a woman in her sixties who had recovered from COVID-19. Sequencing was performed on PBMCs or T cells enriched from blood (not recorded which). The CDR3 nucleotides read TGCGCCAGCCGGACAGGGGGTTTTTATGGCTACACCTTC. Translation: CASRTGGFYGYTF. Variable domain in full (rest from reference TRBV5-1 and TRBJ1-2): KAGVTQTPRYLIKTRGQQVTLSCSPISGHRSVSWYQQTPGQGLQFLFEYFSETQRNKGNFPGRFSGRQFSNSRSEMNVSTLELGDSALYLCASRTGGFYGYTFGSGTRLTVV.